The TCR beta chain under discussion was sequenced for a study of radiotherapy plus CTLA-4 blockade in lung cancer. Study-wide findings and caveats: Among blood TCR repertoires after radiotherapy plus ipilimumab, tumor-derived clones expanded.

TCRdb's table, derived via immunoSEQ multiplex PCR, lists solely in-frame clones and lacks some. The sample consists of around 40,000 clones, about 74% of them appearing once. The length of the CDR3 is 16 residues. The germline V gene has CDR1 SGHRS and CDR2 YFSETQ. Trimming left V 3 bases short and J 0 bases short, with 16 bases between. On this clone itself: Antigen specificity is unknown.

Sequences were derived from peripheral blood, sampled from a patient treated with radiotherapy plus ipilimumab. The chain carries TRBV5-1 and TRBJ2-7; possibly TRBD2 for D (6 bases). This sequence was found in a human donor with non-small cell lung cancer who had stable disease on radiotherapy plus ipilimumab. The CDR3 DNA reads TGCGCCAGCAGCTCGGCAGGAGGGCCCGGCTCCTACGAGCAGTACTTC. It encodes CASSSAGGPGSYEQYF.